These 26 T cell receptor beta chains were all obtained from the same sample, sequenced in a study of blood T cell repertoires in COVID-19. Clones were read by immunoSEQ multiplex PCR, and TCRdb kept only the in-frame ones, dropping some. Of 55,000 to 65,000 clones in the sample, 80% to 95% were seen once. The specimen sequenced was peripheral blood. The origin of the receptors is a man aged 60 to 75 with acute or convalescent COVID-19.

The chain carries TRBV4-3 and TRBJ1-2; D gene uncertain. V was cut by 1 base and J by 0 bases, with 12 bases left in between. Germline-derived CDR1 and CDR2 are LGHNA and YSLEER. This CDR3 is built from 16 residues. The CDR3 is CASSQGISVTNYGYTF. The CDR3 nucleotides are TGCGCCAGCAGCCAAGGCATTAGCGTAACTAACTATGGCTACACCTTC.

The chain couples TRBV6-5 to TRBJ2-1; possibly TRBD1 for D (6 bases). V dropped 2 bases and J dropped 0 bases, with 8 bases sitting between them. CDR1 is MNHEY, CDR2 SVGAGI, per germline. CDR3 length equals 15 residues. The CDR3 nucleotides are TGTGCCAGCAGTTACGCGGACAGCTCCTACAATGAGCAGTTCTTC. This codes for CASSYADSSYNEQFF.

The chain joins TRBV19 to TRBJ2-6, with D possibly being TRBD1 (5 bases). Trimming removed 1 base at V and 0 bases at J, with 16 bases between. Germline-derived CDR1 and CDR2 are LNHDA and SQIVND (reference sequence). This CDR3 has 19 residues. CDR3 in amino acids: CASSIVSQGYNSGANVLTF. The CDR3 DNA is TGTGCCAGTAGTATAGTAAGTCAGGGTTATAACTCTGGGGCCAACGTCCTGACTTTC.

This clone was seen a single time. The rearrangement uses TRBV5-1 and TRBJ2-1; 7 bases line up with TRBD2. The CDR3 totals 17 residues. Germline values: CDR1 SGHRS, CDR2 YFSETQ. The trim removed 0 bases at V and 3 bases at J, leaving 9 bases unmatched. This chain's CDR3 is CASSLERGSRSYNEQFF. The CDR3 DNA sequence: TGCGCCAGCAGCTTGGAACGCGGGAGCAGGAGCTACAATGAGCAGTTCTTC. The full variable domain, rest sourced from reference TRBV5-1 and TRBJ2-1, is KAGVTQTPRYLIKTRGQQVTLSCSPISGHRSVSWYQQTPGQGLQFLFEYFSETQRNKGNFPGRFSGRQFSNSRSEMNVSTLELGDSALYLCASSLERGSRSYNEQFFGPGTRLTVL.

This clone showed up just once. The genes are TRBV6-5 and TRBJ1-2, with 7 nucleotides matching TRBD1. The V and J ends lost 6 bases and 2 bases, in that order; junction bases with no gene match: 9. This CDR3 is 15 amino acids long. Germline V gene sequence: CDR1 MNHEY, CDR2 SVGAGI. In nucleotides, the CDR3 is TGTGCCAGCAGCCAACAAGGACAGGCAAACTATGGCTACACCTTC. Translated, it gives CASSQQGQANYGYTF.

This chain links TRBV19 with TRBJ1-1; 9 bases agree with TRBD1. The CDR3 has 15 amino acids. Germline V CDR1 and CDR2: LNHDA, SQIVND (reference sequence). With V trimmed by 7 bases and J by 11 bases, 17 bases remained unmatched. The CDR3 loop reads CASMAKDRGPRAAFF. CDR3 coding DNA: TGTGCCAGTATGGCCAAGGACAGGGGCCCCAGAGCGGCTTTCTTT.

V usage is TRBV9 and J usage is TRBJ1-2, with 8 bases that match TRBD1. This CDR3 has 14 residues. CDR1 and CDR2 (germline): SGDLS, YYNGEE. J was trimmed by 7 bases and V by 3 bases; bases with no gene match: 8. The CDR3 DNA reads TGTGCCAGCAGCGCGGACAGGGAAGCCCCTGGCTACACCTTC. It encodes CASSADREAPGYTF.

The chain recombines TRBV5-6 with TRBJ2-7, with 12 bases identical to TRBD2. V shed 4 bases, J shed 4 bases, and the junction held 6 bases outside the gene matches. The length of the CDR3 is 15 residues. CDR1 and CDR2 (germline): SGHDT, YYEEEE. The CDR3 sequence: CASSLGLAGYYEQYF. Here the CDR3 DNA reads TGTGCCAGCAGCCTCGGACTAGCGGGATATTACGAGCAGTACTTC.

This chain uses TRBV6-1 with TRBJ2-3; TRBD2 agrees at 16 bases. Germline assignment: CDR1 MNHNS and CDR2 SASEGT. With 4 bases clipped from V and 4 bases from J, the junction kept 2 bases outside the gene matches. The CDR3 contains 16 residues. The CDR3 is CASSAGTSGRADTQYF. CDR3 DNA sequence: TGTGCCAGCAGTGCCGGGACTAGCGGGAGGGCAGATACGCAGTATTTT.

The J gene is TRBJ2-3, the V gene TRBV11-3, with 10 nucleotides matching TRBD1. V was clipped by 5 bases and J by 4 bases; unmatched bases: 6. This CDR3 is 15 amino acids long. The germline V gene has CDR1 SGHNT and CDR2 YENEEA. This CDR3 reads CASSGDRGGPDTQYF. The CDR3 DNA is TGTGCCAGCAGCGGGGACAGGGGAGGACCAGATACGCAGTATTTT.

The J gene is TRBJ2-2, the V gene TRBV7-2; 8 nucleotides agree with TRBD2. CDR1 and CDR2 (germline): SGHTA, FQGNSA. There are 18 residues in the CDR3. With V trimmed by 2 bases and J by 4 bases, 12 bases remained unmatched. This CDR3 is CASSLTLLTSGITGELFF. CDR3 in DNA: TGTGCCAGCAGCTTAACCCTCCTCACTAGCGGCATCACCGGGGAGCTGTTTTTT. The full variable domain, its missing parts supplied by reference TRBV7-2 and TRBJ2-2, is GAGVSQSPSNKVTEKGKDVELRCDPISGHTALYWYRQSLGQGLEFLIYFQGNSAPDKSGLPSDRFSAERTGGSVSTLTIQRTQQEDSAVYLCASSLTLLTSGITGELFFGEGSRLTVL.

The gene calls are TRBV13 and TRBJ1-4; 7 bases are a match to TRBD1. Germline loops: CDR1 PRHDT, CDR2 FYEKMQ (reference sequence). The CDR3 runs to 15 residues. J lost 8 bases, V lost 2 bases, and 8 bases had no gene match. CDR3 protein: CASSLSSGGREKLFF. As DNA, the CDR3 is TGTGCCAGCAGCTTAAGTTCAGGGGGGAGAGAAAAACTGTTTTTT.

The chain joins TRBV27 to TRBJ2-1, with TRBD2 identical over 10 bases. The germline gives CDR1 MNHEY, CDR2 SMNVEV (reference sequence). V gave up 2 bases and J gave up 12 bases; unmatched junction bases: 7. The CDR3 runs to 14 residues. The CDR3 spells CASSLISSGRGQFF. The CDR3 DNA reads TGTGCCAGCAGTTTAATCTCTAGCGGGAGAGGGCAGTTCTTC.

The CDR3: CAWSPPAGSYQETQYF. The DNA for the CDR3 is TGTGCCTGGAGTCCCCCGGCCGGGTCCTACCAAGAGACCCAGTACTTC. The chain joins TRBV30 to TRBJ2-5; D is undetermined. Trimming stripped 2 bases from V and 0 bases from J, with 16 bases between. The CDR3 has 16 amino acids. CDR1 and CDR2 from the germline V gene are GTSNPN and SVGIG (reference sequence).

V gene TRBV6-5 combines with J gene TRBJ2-7, with D tentatively TRBD2 (5 bases). This CDR3 comprises 15 residues. V dropped 5 bases and J dropped 6 bases, with 20 bases sitting between them. Germline CDR1 MNHEY, CDR2 SVGAGI. In DNA, the CDR3 is TGTGCCAGCAGTCCCCGGGCTAGCAGGCGGCTCGAGCAGTACTTC. This gives the protein CASSPRASRRLEQYF.

This chain uses TRBV11-3 with TRBJ2-3, with TRBD2 identical over 9 bases. After removal of 1 base from V and 0 bases from J, the junction contained 8 bases not matched to a gene. Germline assignment: CDR1 SGHNT and CDR2 YENEEA. This CDR3 is built from 18 residues. The CDR3 here is CASSLGVSGSVSTDTQYF. The CDR3 DNA reads TGTGCCAGCAGCTTAGGGGTTAGCGGGAGTGTGAGCACAGATACGCAGTATTTT.

The chain combines TRBV28 with TRBJ1-1; 7 positions agree with TRBD1. Looked up from germline, CDR1 is MDHEN and CDR2 is SYDVKM. The CDR3 has 18 amino acids. The trim removed 3 bases at V and 0 bases at J, leaving 13 bases unmatched. CDR3 loop: CASSLISGGLEMNTEAFF. As DNA, the CDR3 is TGTGCCAGCAGTTTGATATCAGGGGGACTAGAGATGAACACTGAAGCTTTCTTT.

This CDR3 is CASSLAAGGTEAFF. The CDR3 DNA sequence: TGTGCCAGCAGTCTGGCGGCAGGGGGCACTGAAGCTTTCTTT. The chain uses TRBV6-5 and TRBJ1-1; 7 bases align to TRBD1. V was clipped by 5 bases and J by 4 bases; unmatched bases: 7. From germline, CDR1 is MNHEY and CDR2 SVGAGI. The CDR3 extends over 14 amino acids.

V usage is TRBV5-1 and J usage is TRBJ1-3; D gene ambiguous. V shed 0 bases and J shed 2 bases, with 12 bases lying between them. This CDR3 has 16 amino acids. Germline lookup yields CDR1 SGHRS and CDR2 YFSETQ. CDR3 loop: CASSLAGRRTGNTIYF. As DNA, the CDR3 is TGCGCCAGCAGCTTGGCCGGCAGGAGGACTGGAAACACCATATATTTT.

The rearrangement links TRBV7-3 to TRBJ1-5; D might be TRBD1 (6 bases). The germline gives CDR1 SGHTA, CDR2 FQGTGA. This CDR3 spans 14 amino acids. V lost 2 bases and J 4 bases, leaving 9 bases between the germline ends. CDR3 coding DNA: TGTGCCAGCAGCTTATTCCAGGGGAATCAGCCCCAGCATTTT. It codes for CASSLFQGNQPQHF.

The CDR3 protein is CASSLDRGKETQYF. CDR3 DNA sequence: TGTGCCAGCAGCTTGGACAGGGGGAAAGAGACCCAGTACTTC. The V and J genes are TRBV7-3 and TRBJ2-5; 10 positions agree with TRBD1. Losses at the gene ends were 3 bases for V and 3 bases for J; bases not matched to a gene: 1. The CDR3 sequence is 14 residues long. CDR1 is SGHTA, CDR2 FQGTGA, per germline. The whole variable domain, remainder taken from reference TRBV7-3 and TRBJ2-5, is GAGVSQTPSNKVTEKGKYVELRCDPISGHTALYWYRQSLGQGPEFLIYFQGTGAADDSGLPNDRFFAVRPEGSVSTLKIQRTERGDSAVYLCASSLDRGKETQYFGPGTRLLVL.

The V and J genes are TRBV9 and TRBJ2-1, with 10 bases aligning to TRBD1. The CDR3 extends over 16 amino acids. V trimming: 2 bases; J trimming: 5 bases; junction bases outside the gene matches: 7. Germline assignment: CDR1 SGDLS and CDR2 YYNGEE. The CDR3 region has the DNA TGTGCCAGCAGCGTCACCGGGACAGGGGACCACAATGAGCAGTTCTTC. Translating gives CASSVTGTGDHNEQFF.

The rearrangement uses TRBV6-6 and TRBJ2-2; 8 bases map to TRBD2. The CDR3 is 17 amino acids. Per germline, CDR1 MNHNY and CDR2 SVGAGI (reference sequence). The V segment lost 5 bases and the J segment 4 bases; nucleotides outside the gene matches: 12. The CDR3 reads CASSPTAGTRFTGELFF. DNA for the CDR3: TGTGCCAGCAGTCCAACCGCGGGGACTAGGTTCACCGGGGAGCTGTTTTTT.

The CDR3 spells CASSQFLAGGSTGNIQYF. As DNA, the CDR3 is TGCGCCAGCAGCCAATTCTTGGCGGGGGGATCCACGGGAAACATTCAGTACTTC. The gene calls are TRBV4-3 and TRBJ2-4; 8 bases map to TRBD2. The CDR3 is made up of 18 amino acids. J gave up 6 bases and V 2 bases, and 15 bases lay outside the gene matches. The germline gives CDR1 LGHNA, CDR2 YSLEER.

The gene calls are TRBV2 and TRBJ2-3; tentative D call: TRBD2 (5 bases). V lost 6 bases and J lost 4, with 11 bases in between. The germline gives CDR1 SNHLY, CDR2 FYNNEI. CDR3 size: 13 residues. Here the CDR3 reads CASRSGLSDTQYF. CDR3 sequence (DNA): TGTGCCAGCAGGTCGGGGTTGTCAGATACGCAGTATTTT. The full variable domain, rest sourced from reference TRBV2 and TRBJ2-3, is EPEVTQTPSHQVTQMGQEVILRCVPISNHLYFYWYRQILGQKVEFLVSFYNNEISEKSEIFDDQFSVERPDGSNFTLKIRSTKLEDSAMYFCASRSGLSDTQYFGPGTRLTVL.

The V and J genes are TRBV3-1 (or the pseudogene TRBV3-2) and TRBJ2-5, with TRBD2 matching 12 bases. The CDR3 runs to 17 residues. Unmatched junction bases numbered 7, after V lost 1 base and J lost 4 bases. Germline V lookup: CDR1 LGHDT, CDR2 YNNKEL (reference sequence). CDR3 sequence: CASSQATPLAGGETQYF. CDR3 bases: TGTGCCAGCAGCCAAGCGACCCCACTAGCGGGAGGAGAGACCCAGTACTTC.